One and the same sample provided the 6 T cell receptor beta chains below, sequenced in a study of T-cell reconstitution after alpha-beta-depleted transplantation in children. Using unique molecular identifiers, the investigators prepared the TCRbeta library. TCRdb passed the PCR reads through MiXCR, listing each CDR3 protein once. The top ten hold approximately 2.3% of the sample, which has roughly 500,000 distinct CDR3 sequences, about 33% seen once. The sequenced sample was PBMCs from the stem cell graft donor, obtained from the stem cell graft. The receptors were sampled from a human donor who donated a stem cell graft to a child with aplastic anemia.

The gene calls are TRBV28 and TRBJ2-7; 13 nucleotides line up with TRBD2. Losses at the gene ends were 5 bases for V and 4 bases for J; bases not matched to a gene: 8. Germline CDR1 and CDR2: MDHEN and SYDVKM. The CDR3 has 16 amino acids. The DNA for the CDR3 is TGTGCCAGCAGTCCCGGGACTAGCGGGATTGCTTACGAGCAGTACGTC. Encoded protein: CASSPGTSGIAYEQYV.

This clonotype was seen more than once but under ten times. This chain links TRBV29-1 with TRBJ2-5, with unresolved D. The CDR3 consists of 11 residues. V gave up 7 bases and J gave up 5 bases, with 11 bases separating them. Germline lookup yields CDR1 SQVTM and CDR2 ANQGSEA. For the CDR3, the DNA is TGCAGCGCCCGAAAAGTTGAGACCCAGTACTTC. As protein: CSARKVETQYF.

The chain couples TRBV12-3 or TRBV12-4 to TRBJ1-2; the D is unclear. The CDR3 sequence is 14 residues long. Trimming cost V 6 bases and J 4 bases, with 15 bases left between them. CDR3 protein: CASSSLNRGYGYTF. CDR3 in DNA: TGTGCCAGCAGCTCTCTTAACCGGGGCTATGGCTACACCTTC.

This clonotype was detected a few times. The chain carries TRBV7-2 and TRBJ2-2; D tentatively fits TRBD1 or TRBD2 (5 bases each). This CDR3 comprises 16 residues. Trimming took off 1 base at V and 0 bases at J, with 9 bases between the two ends. Germline V lookup: CDR1 SGHTA, CDR2 FQGNSA. This CDR3 is CASSLVMGANTGELFF. CDR3 coding DNA: TGTGCCAGCAGCTTAGTAATGGGGGCGAACACCGGGGAGCTGTTTTTT.

The table lists this clonotype with a few counts. V is TRBV7-6 and J is TRBJ2-7; D gene uncertain. The CDR3 contains 15 residues. V gave up 2 bases and J gave up 3 bases, with 14 bases separating them. CDR1 and CDR2 (germline): SGHVS, FNYEAQ. The CDR3 coding sequence is TGTGCCAGCAGCTTATCTAGGGATTTGGGCTACGAGCAGTACTTC. Translating it yields CASSLSRDLGYEQYF.

The genes are TRBV29-1 and TRBJ1-1, with 7 bases that match TRBD1. With 3 bases clipped from V and 4 bases from J, the junction kept 8 bases outside the gene matches. Germline CDR1 reads SQVTM; CDR2 reads ANQGSEA. This CDR3 is 14 amino acids long. In nucleotides, the CDR3 is TGCAGCGTTGATCGGGCAGGGGGAACCACTGAAGCTTTCTTT. It is translated as CSVDRAGGTTEAFF.